The TCR beta chain under discussion was sequenced for a study of patients and donors after allogeneic stem cell transplantation. CDR3 length: 17 amino acids. V lost 4 bases, J lost 6 bases, and 12 bases stayed unmatched. Germline V lookup: CDR1 LGHNA, CDR2 YSLEER. TCRdb re-called the RT-PCR reads with MiXCR, one entry per CDR3 protein. The sample contains over 400,000 distinct CDR3 sequences, 16% of which appear only once. The clonotype originates from a human donor who was either an allogeneic HSCT recipient or a stem cell or donor lymphocyte infusion donor (not recorded which). It is not recorded whose cells these are; they may come from a transplant donor. This chain joins TRBV4-3 and TRBJ1-6; 7 bases line up with TRBD1. The sample was blood, either unsorted or a sorted T cell fraction (not recorded which). CDR3 sequence (DNA): TGCGCCAGCAGCCCCCCAAGGGGGGACAGATCTAATTCACCCCTCCACTTT. This codes for CASSPPRGDRSNSPLHF.